A single sample is the source of the 29 T cell receptor beta chains below, sequenced in a study of persistence of HIV-infected CD4 T cells. The immunoSEQ assay was version 4, run in survey mode. TCRdb keeps only in-frame clones here, not all; method: immunoSEQ multiplex PCR. The sample holds under 55,000 clones, roughly nine tenths seen once. Cells were stimulated nonspecifically with anti-CD3/anti-CD28 magnetic beads. CD4+ T cells upregulating both CD40 ligand and CD69 were sorted as responding cells. For these TCRs, the target antigens are not known. The source material was CD4+ T cells sorted from PBMCs after roughly 20-hour stimulation, sampled from a patient who received antiretroviral therapy. The receptors were sampled from an adult woman with HIV who was CMV-seropositive.

V gene TRBV6-4 combines with J gene TRBJ2-7; D is unclear. The CDR3 is 14 amino acids. Trimming left V 6 bases short and J 6 bases short, with 18 bases between. Germline CDR1 is MRHNA and CDR2 is SNTAGT. The CDR3 sequence is CASRIGNPTSEQYV. DNA for the CDR3: TGTGCCAGCAGAATAGGAAACCCCACTTCCGAGCAGTACGTC.

V gene TRBV2 combines with J gene TRBJ1-1, with 10 bases fitting TRBD1. J lost 0 bases, V lost 6 bases, and 4 bases had no gene match. Per the germline V gene, CDR1 is SNHLY and CDR2 is FYNNEI. This CDR3 has 15 amino acids. For the CDR3, the DNA is TGTGCCAGCAGGACCGGGACAGGGGTGAACACTGAAGCTTTCTTT. This translates into CASRTGTGVNTEAFF.

Notes on this clone: Other DNA variants within this sample encode the same CDR3. The J gene is TRBJ1-3, the V gene TRBV15; maybe TRBD1 (5 bases). V was trimmed by 7 bases and J by 1 base, leaving 8 bases between them. Germline V CDR1 and CDR2: LNHNV, YYDKDF (reference sequence). CDR3 length: 13 amino acids. In nucleotides, the CDR3 is TGTGCCACCACACCAGGGTCTGGAAACACCATATATTTT. This codes for CATTPGSGNTIYF.

The gene calls are TRBV5-1 and TRBJ1-6; D perhaps matches TRBD1 (5 bases). The germline V and J ends were trimmed by 0 bases and 9 bases, with 10 bases remaining between them. This CDR3 is built from 14 residues. Germline V CDR1 and CDR2: SGHRS, YFSETQ. The CDR3 region has the DNA TGCGCCAGCAGCTTGGGGGGGGACGCTTCACCCCTCCACTTT. The encoded protein is CASSLGGDASPLHF.

This clone was counted only a few times. The V and J genes are TRBV7-3 and TRBJ1-2; 10 bases are shared with TRBD1. Per the germline V gene, CDR1 is SGHTA and CDR2 is FQGTGA. The trim removed 5 bases at V and 0 bases at J, leaving 6 bases unmatched. This CDR3 comprises 16 residues. This CDR3 is CASSPGTGATNYGYTF. The DNA of the CDR3 is TGTGCCAGCAGCCCCGGGACAGGGGCCACTAACTATGGCTACACCTTC.

V gene TRBV25-1 combines with J gene TRBJ2-5, with D perhaps TRBD1 (6 bases). Germline V gene sequence: CDR1 MGHDK, CDR2 SYGVNS. There are 14 residues in the CDR3. V gave up 4 bases and J gave up 4 bases, with 13 bases separating them. CDR3: CASSGRGFAETQYF. The CDR3 DNA follows: TGTGCCAGCAGTGGCAGGGGTTTTGCAGAGACCCAGTACTTC.

This chain's CDR3 is CAWSVQMGTEAFF. The CDR3 DNA follows: TGTGCCTGGAGTGTACAAATGGGAACTGAAGCTTTCTTT. V and J are TRBV30 and TRBJ1-1, with D unresolved. The CDR3 has 13 residues. Germline V gives CDR1 GTSNPN, CDR2 SVGIG (reference sequence). Trimming took 0 bases from V and 5 from J, leaving 10 bases between them. Combining the CDR3 with reference TRBV30 and TRBJ1-1 gives the whole variable domain SQTIHQWPATLVQPVGSPLSLECTVEGTSNPNLYWYRQAAGRGLQLLFYSVGIGQISSEVPQNLSASRPQDRQFILSSKKLLLSDSGFYLCAWSVQMGTEAFFGQGTRLTVV.

V gene TRBV2 combines with J gene TRBJ2-1, with 8 bases aligning to TRBD1. Unmatched junction bases numbered 2, after V lost 6 bases and J lost 4 bases. Germline CDR1 is SNHLY and CDR2 is FYNNEI. The CDR3 has 13 amino acids. The CDR3 DNA sequence: TGTGCCAGCAGGGACAGGGTTTACAATGAGCAGTTCTTC. Translated, it gives CASRDRVYNEQFF.

The chain is built from TRBV5-1 and TRBJ1-1; D might be TRBD1 (5 bases). The CDR3 consists of 14 residues. The germline V gene encodes CDR1 SGHRS and CDR2 YFSETQ. Trimming took 0 bases from V and 1 from J, leaving 7 bases between them. The CDR3 DNA is TGCGCCAGCAGCTTGGGGGGGACGAACACTGAAGCTTTCTTT. This encodes CASSLGGTNTEAFF.

This clone was seen more than once but under ten times. V is TRBV29-1 and J is TRBJ2-7; 7 bases agree with TRBD2. Germline CDR1 is SQVTM and CDR2 is ANQGSEA. V lost 4 bases and J lost 0; bases outside the gene matches: 3. The CDR3 runs to 13 residues. The CDR3 coding sequence is TGCAGCGTTGGTTGGGGGGGCTCCTACGAGCAGTACTTC. This gives the protein CSVGWGGSYEQYF.

This clone is a singleton in its sample. The V call is TRBV21-1, the J call TRBJ2-2; TRBD2, the D gene given by the table, was not confirmed from the DNA. TRBV21-1 is marked as a pseudogene. This CDR3 region has 13 residues. The CDR3 region has the DNA TGTGCCAGCAGCAAAGGGGAGGCCGGGGAGCTGTTTTTT. This encodes CASSKGEAGELFF.

V usage is TRBV6-5 and J usage is TRBJ1-6; D is unresolved. The V end was cut by 0 bases, the J end by 0 bases, with 6 bases between. The CDR3 is made up of 16 amino acids. The germline gives CDR1 MNHEY, CDR2 SVGAGI. CDR3 sequence (DNA): TGTGCCAGCAGTTACTCGGAGAGCTCCTATAATTCACCCCTCCACTTT. Protein product: CASSYSESSYNSPLHF.

The rearrangement uses TRBV30 and TRBJ1-1; D unclear. The germline V and J ends were trimmed by 2 bases and 1 base, with 8 bases remaining between them. The CDR3 covers 13 residues. Germline CDR1 GTSNPN, CDR2 SVGIG (reference sequence). The CDR3 region is CAWSQQTNTEAFF. The CDR3 bases are TGTGCCTGGAGTCAACAGACGAACACTGAAGCTTTCTTT.

This chain joins TRBV6-1 and TRBJ1-3, with D uncertain. The CDR3 runs 15 residues. Looked up from germline, CDR1 is MNHNS and CDR2 is SASEGT. V gave up 3 bases and J gave up 4 bases, with 13 bases separating them. The CDR3 DNA reads as TGTGCCAGCAGTGAGCTCCGCGGCTCCGGAAACACCATATATTTT. Its protein is CASSELRGSGNTIYF.

This chain uses TRBV7-9 with TRBJ1-2, with a tentative D call TRBD1 (5 bases). V was trimmed by 4 bases and J by 4 bases, leaving 16 bases between them. CDR3 length equals 15 residues. CDR1 is SEHNR, CDR2 FQNEAQ, per germline (reference sequence). CDR3 residues: CASSWSGRLSYGYTF. In DNA form, the CDR3 reads TGTGCCAGCAGCTGGTCGGGACGCCTGTCCTATGGCTACACCTTC. The variable domain in full, completed from reference TRBV7-9 and TRBJ1-2, reads DTGVSQNPRHKITKRGQNVTFRCDPISEHNRLYWYRQTLGQGPEFLTYFQNEAQLEKSRLLSDRFSAERPKGSFSTLEIQRTEQGDSAMYLCASSWSGRLSYGYTFGSGTRLTVV.

This chain uses TRBV7-8 with TRBJ1-5, with D possibly TRBD1 on 6 matching bases. V gave up 1 base and J gave up 0 bases, with 7 bases separating them. CDR3 length equals 15 residues. The germline V gene encodes CDR1 SGHVS and CDR2 FQNEAQ. The CDR3, as DNA: TGTGCCAGCAGCTTAGACAGGGTTAGCAATCAGCCCCAGCATTTT. It translates to CASSLDRVSNQPQHF. Full variable domain (remainder filled in from reference TRBV7-8 and TRBJ1-5): GAGVSQSPRYKVAKRGQDVALRCDPISGHVSLFWYQQALGQGPEFLTYFQNEAQLDKSGLPSDRFFAERPEGSVSTLKIQRTQQEDSAVYLCASSLDRVSNQPQHFGDGTRLSIL.

The chain carries TRBV30 and TRBJ1-2; perhaps TRBD1 as D (6 bases). V lost 0 bases and J 2 bases, leaving 13 bases between the germline ends. CDR1 and CDR2 (germline): GTSNPN, SVGIG (reference sequence). There are 15 residues in the CDR3. CDR3 residues: CAWSVGGPGNYGYTF. DNA for the CDR3: TGTGCCTGGAGTGTAGGGGGACCGGGAAACTATGGCTACACCTTC.

This chain connects TRBV6-5 to TRBJ2-3; D is perhaps TRBD1 or TRBD2 (6 bases each). Germline V gene lookup returns CDR1 MNHEY and CDR2 SVGAGI. The CDR3 length is 14 residues. V dropped 3 bases and J dropped 4 bases, with 11 bases sitting between them. The CDR3 spells CASSYQRGPDTQYF. CDR3 nucleotides: TGTGCCAGCAGTTATCAACGGGGGCCAGATACGCAGTATTTT.

The chain is built from TRBV27 and TRBJ1-1, with no clear D. The CDR3 has 18 residues. V was pared by 3 bases and J by 1 base, with 21 bases between. Germline values: CDR1 MNHEY, CDR2 SMNVEV (reference sequence). In DNA form, the CDR3 reads TGTGCCAGCAGTTTGAAAAGGACCCACGGACTTCCGAACACTGAAGCTTTCTTT. Residues: CASSLKRTHGLPNTEAFF.

The chain links TRBV6-4 to TRBJ2-3; 15 positions agree with TRBD2. The CDR3 has 19 amino acids. J was trimmed by 2 bases and V by 0 bases; bases with no gene match: 6. Germline V gene lookup returns CDR1 MRHNA and CDR2 SNTAGT. The CDR3 region has the DNA TGTGCCAGCAGTGACTCACCGGGACTAGCGGGGGGCAACACAGATACGCAGTATTTT. Translation gives CASSDSPGLAGGNTDTQYF.

J is TRBJ1-4 and V is TRBV5-4; no clear D. Deletions cut 4 bases from V and 2 bases from J, with 6 bases between. Germline loops: CDR1 SGHNT, CDR2 YYREEE (reference sequence). This CDR3 has 13 residues. CDR3 protein: CASSQNTNEKLFF. The CDR3 DNA reads as TGTGCCAGCAGCCAAAACACTAATGAAAAACTGTTTTTT.

The rearrangement joins TRBV7-8 to TRBJ2-3; the D is unclear. The CDR3 covers 11 residues. The germline CDR1 and CDR2 sequences are SGHVS and FQNEAQ. V was shortened by 5 bases and J by 2 bases, with 2 bases between the two germline ends. CDR3 sequence reads: CASSDTDTQYF. The CDR3 DNA sequence: TGTGCCAGCAGCGACACAGATACGCAGTATTTT.

The chain links TRBV5-1 to TRBJ2-1; the D is unclear. The CDR3 runs to 15 residues. V lost 7 bases, J lost 2 bases, and 16 bases lay in between. Germline CDR1 is SGHRS and CDR2 is YFSETQ. The CDR3 sequence is CASSPDDPAYNEQFF. DNA for the CDR3: TGCGCCAGCTCCCCTGACGACCCTGCCTACAATGAGCAGTTCTTC.

The rearrangement uses TRBV24-1 and TRBJ2-2; D might be TRBD2 (5 bases). From germline, CDR1 is KGHDR and CDR2 SFDVKD. This CDR3 spans 15 amino acids. Trimming pared 3 bases from V and 2 bases from J, leaving 9 bases between. CDR3 coding DNA: TGTGCCACCAGTGATCCGAGGGCCAACACCGGGGAGCTGTTTTTT. Protein sequence: CATSDPRANTGELFF.

This chain connects TRBV29-1 to TRBJ1-2; D possibly corresponds to TRBD1 (6 bases). Germline V gene data show CDR1 as SQVTM and CDR2 as ANQGSEA. The CDR3 length is 14 residues. V was cut by 4 bases and J by 1 base, with 13 bases left in between. The CDR3 spells CSVVGGAHNYGYTF. The CDR3, as DNA: TGCAGCGTTGTAGGGGGGGCTCATAACTATGGCTACACCTTC.

This clone occurred once. This CDR3 is CASSQAAGGQGSLGANVLTF. CDR3 DNA: TGTGCCAGCAGCCAAGCCGCGGGGGGACAGGGTTCGTTAGGGGCCAACGTCCTGACTTTC. The V call is TRBV3-1 (or the pseudogene TRBV3-2), the J call TRBJ2-6; D is perhaps TRBD1 (9 bases). CDR1 is LGHDT and CDR2 is YNNKEL in the germline V gene (reference sequence). V dropped 1 base and J dropped 4 bases, with 23 bases sitting between them. The length of the CDR3 is 20 residues.

This clone was counted between two and nine times. CDR3 loop: CASSRGIGERAFF. The CDR3 DNA sequence: TGTGCCAGCAGCCGCGGGATCGGGGAGAGAGCTTTCTTT. The chain employs TRBV4-2 and TRBJ1-1; D unresolved. Trimming cost V 4 bases and J 10 bases, with 16 bases left between them. Germline CDR1 LGHNA, CDR2 YNFKEQ. CDR3 length: 13 residues.

The V and J genes are TRBV29-1 and TRBJ2-2; TRBD1 aligns across 7 bases. V was pared by 6 bases and J by 6 bases, with 7 bases of the junction left unmatched. The CDR3 is made up of 13 amino acids. Germline CDR1 reads SQVTM; CDR2 reads ANQGSEA. The CDR3 protein is CSVRGFDAGELFF. The CDR3, as DNA: TGCAGCGTCAGGGGGTTCGATGCCGGGGAGCTGTTTTTT.

The chain joins TRBV10-1 to TRBJ1-4; D is ambiguous. Trimming took 6 bases from V and 0 from J, leaving 11 bases between them. CDR1 and CDR2 (germline): WNHNN, SYGVQD (reference sequence). The CDR3 runs 15 residues. CDR3 sequence (DNA): TGCGCCAGCAGCCCCGGACGGTCAACTAATGAAAAACTGTTTTTT. Its protein product is CASSPGRSTNEKLFF.